These T cell receptor beta chains were read from a single sample in a study of shared clonotypes between healthy human individuals. Sequenced by immunoSEQ multiplex PCR; TCRdb stores in-frame clones only, minus some. Of just over 2,000,000 clones listed, over 85% are singletons. The sample consisted of naive CD4+ T cells sorted from blood. The receptors shown here come from a young man in good health. Each CDR3 is given with its conserved first and last residue. Each record gives: J gene, clone size, D gene, V gene, CDR3 protein, CDR3 DNA. D genes are given only for firm matches. Clone size is stated in some rows and not others, as once, few, many or a class when expanded.

>TRBJ2-7|.|.|TRBV7-2
CASSPGAINPYEQYF
TGTGCCAGCAGCCCCGGGGCTATAAACCCCTACGAGCAGTACTTC
>TRBJ1-3|.|.|TRBV9
CASSPQGTIYF
TGTGCCAGCAGCCCCCAGGGCACCATATATTTT
>TRBJ2-3|.|TRBD1|TRBV5-1
CASSPPRGGGTDTQYF
TGCGCCAGCAGCCCCCCAAGAGGGGGCGGCACAGATACGCAGTATTTT
>TRBJ2-3|.|TRBD2|TRBV9
CASSPRLAGTDTQYF
TGTGCCAGCAGCCCCAGACTAGCGGGCACAGATACGCAGTATTTT
>TRBJ1-4|once|TRBD1|TRBV6-5
CASSYGTGANEKLFF
TGTGCCAGCAGTTACGGGACAGGGGCGAATGAAAAACTGTTTTTT
>TRBJ2-5|.|TRBD1|TRBV5-1
CASSQGQGGETQYF
TGCGCCAGCAGCCAGGGACAGGGAGGAGAGACCCAGTACTTC
>TRBJ2-6|.|.|TRBV2
CASGNRAGANVLTF
TGTGCCAGCGGGAACAGGGCTGGGGCCAACGTCCTGACTTTC
>TRBJ1-5|.|.|TRBV7-9
CASSLSGNSNQPQHF
TGTGCCAGCAGCTTATCAGGGAATAGCAATCAGCCCCAGCATTTT
>TRBJ1-2|.|.|TRBV25-1
CASSATGTYGYTF
TGTGCCAGCAGTGCAACAGGGACTTATGGCTACACCTTC
>TRBJ1-5|.|.|TRBV5-1
CASSLEAVGSNQPQHF
TGCGCCAGCAGCTTGGAGGCGGTGGGGAGCAATCAGCCCCAGCATTTT
>TRBJ2-1|.|TRBD2|TRBV28
CASSLRLGLAAYNEQFF
TGTGCCAGCAGTTTGCGATTGGGACTAGCGGCTTACAATGAGCAGTTCTTC
>TRBJ2-7|.|TRBD1|TRBV5-4
CASRITGGEEQYF
TGTGCCAGCAGGATCACAGGGGGCGAGGAGCAGTACTTC
>TRBJ2-1|.|TRBD2|TRBV7-2
CASSPRGGSKEFF
TGTGCCAGCAGCCCCCGGGGGGGGAGTAAAGAGTTCTTC
>TRBJ1-3|.|.|TRBV6-6
CASRPGLLSSGNTIYF
TGTGCCAGCAGACCGGGACTCCTGAGCTCTGGAAACACCATATATTTT
>TRBJ1-1|.|.|TRBV7-2
CASSLQVGRTEAFF
TGTGCCAGCTCCCTTCAGGTAGGGAGGACTGAAGCTTTCTTT
>TRBJ1-2|.|.|TRBV10-3
CAIMIQGYGGYTF
TGTGCCATCATGATTCAGGGTTACGGTGGCTACACCTTC
>TRBJ2-5|.|.|TRBV20-1
CSVGRPETQYF
TGCAGTGTTGGGAGGCCAGAGACCCAGTACTTC
>TRBJ1-1|.|TRBD1|TRBV30
CAWSKGWGQGAPEAFF
TGTGCCTGGAGTAAGGGATGGGGACAGGGGGCCCCTGAAGCTTTCTTT
>TRBJ2-5|.|TRBD2|TRBV7-9
CASSPSGGQETQYF
TGTGCCAGCAGCCCAAGCGGGGGCCAAGAGACCCAGTACTTC
>TRBJ1-1|.|.|TRBV29-1
CSVTRGNTEAFF
TGCAGCGTTACGAGGGGAAATACTGAAGCTTTCTTT
>TRBJ1-3|.|.|TRBV18
CASSPPMPGTGNTIYF
TGTGCCAGCTCACCACCCATGCCCGGGACTGGAAACACCATATATTTT
>TRBJ2-7|.|.|TRBV7-2
CASSLAASPAEQYF
TGTGCCAGCAGCTTAGCGGCTAGTCCCGCCGAGCAGTACTTC
>TRBJ2-3|.|.|TRBV2
CASSVPGEGTDTQYF
TGTGCCAGCAGTGTACCGGGGGAAGGCACAGATACGCAGTATTTT
>TRBJ1-2|.|TRBD1|TRBV11-2
CASSLDRGGGYGYTF
TGTGCCAGCAGCTTAGACAGGGGGGGAGGCTATGGCTACACCTTC
>TRBJ2-5|.|.|TRBV18
CASSPLSTALQETQYF
TGTGCCAGCTCACCACTCTCGACGGCCCTCCAAGAGACCCAGTACTTC
>TRBJ1-4|.|.|TRBV4-1
CASSRGSAEKLFF
TGCGCCAGCAGCCGCGGGTCTGCTGAAAAACTGTTTTTT
>TRBJ2-7|.|TRBD1|TRBV5-1
CASSLGGPGQNYEQYF
TGCGCCAGCAGCTTGGGGGGTCCGGGACAGAACTACGAGCAGTACTTC
>TRBJ2-3|.|.|TRBV5-1
CASSLWSSTDTQYF
TGCGCCAGCAGCTTATGGAGTAGCACAGATACGCAGTATTTT
>TRBJ1-6|.|TRBD1|TRBV30
CAWTRTAGGKNSPLHF
TGTGCCTGGACCAGAACGGCAGGGGGTAAAAATTCACCCCTCCACTTT
>TRBJ2-4|.|.|TRBV7-2
CASSFRQATPNIQYF
TGTGCCAGCAGCTTCAGGCAAGCCACACCCAACATTCAGTACTTC
>TRBJ2-5|.|.|TRBV5-6
CASSLLRDPSQETQYF
TGTGCCAGCAGCTTGTTGCGGGACCCTAGTCAAGAGACCCAGTACTTC
>TRBJ2-1|.|TRBD1|TRBV6-1
CATSRDRGYNEQFF
TGTGCCACCTCCCGGGACAGGGGATACAATGAGCAGTTCTTC
>TRBJ1-3|.|TRBD1|TRBV9
CASSEGTDSGNTIYF
TGTGCCAGCAGCGAAGGGACAGACTCTGGAAACACCATATATTTT
>TRBJ2-1|.|TRBD1|TRBV5-1
CASSYGQGAYNEQFF
TGCGCCAGCAGCTACGGACAGGGGGCCTACAATGAGCAGTTCTTC
>TRBJ1-6|.|.|TRBV6-6
CASSNRAGTPLHF
TGTGCCAGCAGTAACAGGGCCGGTACACCCCTCCACTTT
>TRBJ1-4|.|.|TRBV5-1
CASRLTPGQGEKLFF
TGCGCCAGCAGACTCACCCCGGGGCAGGGTGAAAAACTGTTTTTT
>TRBJ2-7|.|.|TRBV19
CASTASAGYEQYF
TGTGCCAGTACAGCTAGCGCGGGCTACGAGCAGTACTTC
>TRBJ2-7|.|TRBD2|TRBV6-5
CASTRSSGEGEQYF
TGTGCCAGCACCCGATCTAGCGGGGAAGGCGAGCAGTACTTC
>TRBJ2-7|.|TRBD2|TRBV25-1
CASSDTSGGSYEQYF
TGTGCCAGCAGTGACACTAGCGGGGGGTCCTACGAGCAGTACTTC
>TRBJ1-5|.|TRBD1|TRBV10-3
CAISESGQGIFQPQHF
TGTGCCATCAGTGAGTCCGGACAGGGGATTTTTCAGCCCCAGCATTTT
>TRBJ1-2|once|.|TRBV28
CASLIAGHNYGYTF
TGTGCCAGCTTGATAGCGGGACATAACTATGGCTACACCTTC
>TRBJ1-4|.|.|TRBV2
CASSRGTVGEKLFF
TGTGCCAGCAGTAGGGGAACTGTTGGTGAAAAACTGTTTTTT
>TRBJ1-1|.|.|TRBV4-1
CASTQDGLGEAFF
TGCGCCAGCACCCAAGACGGGTTGGGGGAAGCTTTCTTT
>TRBJ1-5|many|TRBD1|TRBV7-2
CASSLDRGRPQHF
TGTGCCAGCAGCTTAGACAGGGGGCGGCCCCAGCATTTT
>TRBJ1-1|.|TRBD1|TRBV2
CASRGTGVWNTEAFF
TGTGCCAGCAGGGGGACAGGGGTTTGGAACACTGAAGCTTTCTTT
>TRBJ2-7|.|TRBD1|TRBV10-2
CASRGDRQYEQYF
TGCGCCAGCAGGGGGGACAGACAATACGAGCAGTACTTC
>TRBJ2-1|.|TRBD2|TRBV5-1
CASSLGLAGVVDEQFF
TGCGCCAGCAGCTTGGGACTAGCGGGAGTGGTGGATGAGCAGTTCTTC
>TRBJ2-7|.|.|TRBV10-3
CAISDSLTGSYEQYF
TGTGCCATCAGTGATAGTTTAACGGGCTCCTACGAGCAGTACTTC